This T cell receptor beta chain came from a study of blood T cells in healthy people across ages. About this clonotype: One end of the junction does not line up with germline, which may come from a read error.

Collection of ten milliliters of peripheral blood was performed for each donor. Germline lookup yields CDR1 ENHRY and CDR2 SYGVKD. This CDR3 region has 17 residues. A second PCR, run for about 7 to 11 cycles, used a sample-barcoded 5' primer plus a J-beta primer mix. TCRdb re-derived calls from the 5' RACE reads in MiXCR, one entry per CDR3 protein. Found here are around 1,500,000 distinct CDR3 sequences, approximately 42% of them singletons; the top ten hold approximately 7.9%. The TCR originated in a woman younger than 35 in good health. J is TRBJ2-3 and V is TRBV10-3, with 8 positions matching TRBD1. The sequenced sample consisted of blood. In DNA, the CDR3 is TGTGCCATCAGTGAGTTTCCAGGGGGCTTTGGAGGAGATATGCAGTATTTT. Its translation is CAISEFPGGFGGDMQYF.